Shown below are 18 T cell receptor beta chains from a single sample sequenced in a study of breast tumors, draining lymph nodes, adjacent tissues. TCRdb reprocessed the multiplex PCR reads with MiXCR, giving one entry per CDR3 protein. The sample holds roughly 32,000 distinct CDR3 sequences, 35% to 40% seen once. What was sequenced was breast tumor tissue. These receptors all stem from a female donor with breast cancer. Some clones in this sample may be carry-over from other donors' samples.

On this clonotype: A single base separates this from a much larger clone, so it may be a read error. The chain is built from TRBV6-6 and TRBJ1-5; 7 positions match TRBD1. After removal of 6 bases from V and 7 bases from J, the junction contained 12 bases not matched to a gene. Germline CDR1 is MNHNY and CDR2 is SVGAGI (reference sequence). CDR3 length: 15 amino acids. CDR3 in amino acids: CASSYATGRRQPQHF. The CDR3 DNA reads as TGTGCCAGCAGCTACGCGACAGGGCGGCGGCAGCCCCAGCATTTT.

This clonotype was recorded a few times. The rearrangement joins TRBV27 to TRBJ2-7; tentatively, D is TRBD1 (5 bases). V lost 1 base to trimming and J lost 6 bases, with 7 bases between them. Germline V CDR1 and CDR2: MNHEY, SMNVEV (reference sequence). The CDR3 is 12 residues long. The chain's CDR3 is CASSLLGREQYF. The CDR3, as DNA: TGTGCCAGCAGTTTATTGGGGCGCGAGCAGTACTTC.

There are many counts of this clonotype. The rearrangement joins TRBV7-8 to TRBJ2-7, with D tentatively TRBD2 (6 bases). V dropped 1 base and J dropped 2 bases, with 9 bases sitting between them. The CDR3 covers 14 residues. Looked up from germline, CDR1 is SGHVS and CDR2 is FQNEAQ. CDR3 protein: CASSLVGGAYEQYF. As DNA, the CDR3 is TGTGCCAGCAGCTTAGTCGGAGGGGCCTACGAGCAGTACTTC.

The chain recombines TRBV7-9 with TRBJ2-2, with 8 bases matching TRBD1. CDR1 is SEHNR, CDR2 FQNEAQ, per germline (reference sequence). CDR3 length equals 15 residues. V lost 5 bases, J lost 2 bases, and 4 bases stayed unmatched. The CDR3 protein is CASSVGQGNTGELFF. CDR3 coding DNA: TGTGCCAGCAGCGTAGGACAGGGAAACACCGGGGAGCTGTTTTTT.

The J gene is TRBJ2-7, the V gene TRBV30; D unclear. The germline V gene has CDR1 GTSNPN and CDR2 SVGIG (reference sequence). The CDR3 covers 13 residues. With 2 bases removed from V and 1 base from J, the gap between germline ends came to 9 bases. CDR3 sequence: CAWSRGESYEQYF. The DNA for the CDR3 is TGTGCCTGGAGTCGAGGCGAATCCTACGAGCAGTACTTC.

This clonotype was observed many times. The CDR3 region is CSASPHLDTQYF. In nucleotides, the CDR3 is TGCAGTGCTAGCCCGCATCTGGATACGCAGTATTTT. This chain uses TRBV20-1 with TRBJ2-3; D is uncertain. CDR3 length: 12 residues. Trimming removed 3 bases from V and 6 bases from J, with 10 bases in between. The germline gives CDR1 DFQATT, CDR2 SNEGSKA (reference sequence).

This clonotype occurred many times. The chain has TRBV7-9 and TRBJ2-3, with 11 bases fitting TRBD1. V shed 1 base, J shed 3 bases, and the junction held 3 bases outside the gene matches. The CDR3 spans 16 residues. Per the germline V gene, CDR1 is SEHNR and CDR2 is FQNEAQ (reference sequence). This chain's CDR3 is CASSLGGQGATDTQYF. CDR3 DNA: TGTGCCAGCAGCTTAGGAGGACAGGGGGCAACAGATACGCAGTATTTT.

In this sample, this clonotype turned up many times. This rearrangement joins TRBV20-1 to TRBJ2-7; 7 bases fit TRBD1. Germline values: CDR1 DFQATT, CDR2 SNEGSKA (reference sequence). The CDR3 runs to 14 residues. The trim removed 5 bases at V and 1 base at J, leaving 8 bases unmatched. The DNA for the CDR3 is TGCAGTGCTGAAGACAGGGCAAGGTCCTACGAGCAGTACTTC. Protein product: CSAEDRARSYEQYF.

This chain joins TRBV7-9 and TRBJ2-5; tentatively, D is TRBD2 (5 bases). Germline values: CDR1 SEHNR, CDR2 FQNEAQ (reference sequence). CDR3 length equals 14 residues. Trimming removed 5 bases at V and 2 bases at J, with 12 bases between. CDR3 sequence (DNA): TGTGCCAGCAGCCAAACCCGGGATCAAGAGACCCAGTACTTC. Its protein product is CASSQTRDQETQYF.

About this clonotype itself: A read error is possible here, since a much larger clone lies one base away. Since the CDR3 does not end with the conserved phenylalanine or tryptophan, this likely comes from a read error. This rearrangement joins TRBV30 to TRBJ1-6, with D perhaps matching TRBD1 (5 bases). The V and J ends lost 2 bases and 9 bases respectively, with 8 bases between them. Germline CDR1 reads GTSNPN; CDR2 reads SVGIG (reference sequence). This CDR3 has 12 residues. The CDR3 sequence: CAWSPGFSPLHL. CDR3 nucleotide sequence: TGTGCCTGGAGTCCAGGGTTTTCACCCCTCCACCTT.

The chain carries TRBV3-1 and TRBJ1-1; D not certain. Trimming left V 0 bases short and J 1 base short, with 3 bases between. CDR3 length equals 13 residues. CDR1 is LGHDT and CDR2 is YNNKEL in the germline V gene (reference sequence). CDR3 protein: CASSQDWNTEAFF. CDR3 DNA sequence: TGTGCCAGCAGCCAAGATTGGAACACTGAAGCTTTCTTT.

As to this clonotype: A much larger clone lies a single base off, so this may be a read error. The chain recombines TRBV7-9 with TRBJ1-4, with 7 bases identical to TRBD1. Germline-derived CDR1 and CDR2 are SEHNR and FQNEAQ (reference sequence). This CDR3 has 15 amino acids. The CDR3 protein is CASSVGTEPNEKPFF. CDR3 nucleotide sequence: TGTGCCAGCAGTGTAGGGACAGAGCCTAATGAAAAACCGTTTTTT.

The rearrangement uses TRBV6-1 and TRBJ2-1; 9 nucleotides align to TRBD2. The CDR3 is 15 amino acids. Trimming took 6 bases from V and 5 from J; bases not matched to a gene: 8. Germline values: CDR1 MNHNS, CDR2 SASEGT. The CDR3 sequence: CASSLRTSANNEQFF. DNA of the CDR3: TGTGCCAGCAGCCTCAGGACTAGCGCAAACAATGAGCAGTTCTTC.

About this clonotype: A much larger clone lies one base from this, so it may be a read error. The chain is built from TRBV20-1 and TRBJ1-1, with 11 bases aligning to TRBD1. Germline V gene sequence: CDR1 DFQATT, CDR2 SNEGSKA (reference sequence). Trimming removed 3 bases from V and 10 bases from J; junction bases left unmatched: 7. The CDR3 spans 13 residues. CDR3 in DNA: TGCAGTGCTAGTACCGGGACAGGGGGTGGAGCTTTCTTT. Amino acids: CSASTGTGGGAFF.

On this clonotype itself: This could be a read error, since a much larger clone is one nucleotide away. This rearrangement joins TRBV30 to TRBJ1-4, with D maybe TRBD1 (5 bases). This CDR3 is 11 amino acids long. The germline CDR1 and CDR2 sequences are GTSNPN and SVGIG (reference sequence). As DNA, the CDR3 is TGTGCCTACCCAGGGCAGGGAAAACTGCTTTTT. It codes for CAYPGQGKLLF. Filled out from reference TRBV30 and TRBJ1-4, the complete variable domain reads SQTIHQWPATLVQPVGSPLSLECTVEGTSNPNLYWYRQAAGRGLQLLFYSVGIGQISSEVPQNLSASRPQDRQFILSSKKLLLSDSGFYLCAYPGQGKLLFGSGTQLSVL.

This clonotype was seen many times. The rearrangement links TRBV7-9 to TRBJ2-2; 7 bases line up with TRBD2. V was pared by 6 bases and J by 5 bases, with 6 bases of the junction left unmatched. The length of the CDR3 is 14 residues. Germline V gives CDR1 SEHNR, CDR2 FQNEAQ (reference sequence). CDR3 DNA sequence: TGTGCCAGCAGTTTTAGGGAGGGGACCGGGGAGCTGTTTTTT. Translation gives CASSFREGTGELFF.

The DNA of the CDR3 is TGTGCCAGCAGTTACACTAGCGGGAGAAGTTCCTACAATGAGCAGTTCTTC. This sequence encodes CASSYTSGRSSYNEQFF. The genes are TRBV6-2 or TRBV6-3 and TRBJ2-1; 11 bases align to TRBD2. Unmatched junction bases numbered 4, after V lost 2 bases and J lost 1 base. Per the germline V gene, CDR1 is MNHEY and CDR2 is SVGEGT. The CDR3 contains 17 residues.

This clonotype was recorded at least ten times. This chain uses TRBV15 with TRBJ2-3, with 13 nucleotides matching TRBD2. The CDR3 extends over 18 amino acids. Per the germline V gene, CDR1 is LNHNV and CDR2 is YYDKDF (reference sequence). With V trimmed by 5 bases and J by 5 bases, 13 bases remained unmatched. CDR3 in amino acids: CATSEGRTSGSLRDTQYF. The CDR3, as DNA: TGTGCCACCAGCGAGGGGAGGACTAGCGGGAGTTTGAGAGATACGCAGTATTTT.